Sequencing of this TCR beta chain was carried out in a study of cytomegalovirus exposure and HLA in healthy donors. Generated by immunoSEQ multiplex PCR, the TCRdb table keeps only in-frame clones and is missing some. The sample has tens of thousands of clones; about 89% are singletons. The study drew the donors from its roughly 120-subject validation cohort, separate from the 666-subject first cohort. Trimming left V 3 bases short and J 0 bases short, with 5 bases between. The length of the CDR3 is 14 residues. CDR1 SEHNR and CDR2 FQNEAQ come from the germline V gene (reference sequence). Study-wide results and caveats: One later analysis, an examination of the 90 to 150 validation repertoires, found that first-cohort TCR clusters tended to co-occur in them.

As for this clone: No antigen is known for it.

The TCR originated in a young woman in good health and CMV-seronegative. The source material was PBMCs. J is TRBJ2-2 and V is TRBV7-9; the D is unclear. CDR3 in DNA: TGTGCCAGCAGCTTTCCCACGAACACCGGGGAGCTGTTTTTT. It yields the protein CASSFPTNTGELFF.